This TCR beta chain was obtained from a study of T cells after posttransplantation cyclophosphamide. Of note for this clone: Its antigen remains unknown.

Clones were sequenced by immunoSEQ multiplex PCR, and TCRdb holds only the in-frame ones, with some missing. The sample records 7,500 to 10,000 clones, roughly 90% being singletons. Sampled 1 year posttransplant, controls received myeloablative marrow transplants, methotrexate and a calcineurin inhibitor. Study results and limitations: Recipient CMV seropositivity and CMV reactivation strongly tracked TRB clonality. Skin or GI-infiltrating T cells shared few TRB sequences with blood. Later blood repertoires were often dominated by clones from the donor CD8+ memory compartment.

The V segment lost 7 bases and the J segment 2 bases; nucleotides outside the gene matches: 10. This CDR3 comprises 15 residues. In germline, CDR1 is MNHNY, CDR2 SVGAGI (reference sequence). The sample was PBMCs, taken roughly 67 weeks after allogeneic stem cell transplant with calcineurin inhibitor and methotrexate. The chain is built from TRBV6-6 and TRBJ2-5; 7 bases align to TRBD2. This receptor was taken from a male patient aged 45-60 years who received an allogeneic stem cell transplant from an unrelated donor, was CMV-positive, and had chronic GVHD only. Some T cells may possibly be graft donor cells. The CDR3 nucleotides are TGTGCCAGCAAGGGGTTGGCGGGAGAACAAGAGACCCAGTACTTC. It yields the protein CASKGLAGEQETQYF.